Below, one T cell receptor beta chain is given with its context. These data are taken from a study of blood T cell repertoires in COVID-19. Study-level background: Donors in the United States, Italy and Spain gave samples during acute or convalescent COVID-19.

Followed over time, Seattle patients had been enrolled while infection was active. V lost 0 bases and J lost 9, with 12 bases in between. This CDR3 comprises 13 residues. Looked up from germline, CDR1 is GTSNPN and CDR2 is SVGIG (reference sequence). Per the study methods: Estimation of nucleated cell counts relied on the amplification of reference gene primers. Assay used: immunoSEQ multiplex PCR; TCRdb lists only in-frame clones, some missing. V, J and clone size are those of that table, while D and trimming were read from the DNA. The repertoire includes some 130,000 clones, around 89% of them detected once, and around 4.5% sits in the top ten.

The rearrangement joins TRBV30 to TRBJ1-5, with D possibly matching TRBD1 (5 bases). Sequenced: peripheral blood. This receptor was taken from a man aged 55 to 69 with COVID-19, enrolled during active disease. In DNA, the CDR3 is TGTGCCTGGAGTGTGAACGGGGGAGGGCCCCAGCATTTT. Amino acid sequence: CAWSVNGGGPQHF.